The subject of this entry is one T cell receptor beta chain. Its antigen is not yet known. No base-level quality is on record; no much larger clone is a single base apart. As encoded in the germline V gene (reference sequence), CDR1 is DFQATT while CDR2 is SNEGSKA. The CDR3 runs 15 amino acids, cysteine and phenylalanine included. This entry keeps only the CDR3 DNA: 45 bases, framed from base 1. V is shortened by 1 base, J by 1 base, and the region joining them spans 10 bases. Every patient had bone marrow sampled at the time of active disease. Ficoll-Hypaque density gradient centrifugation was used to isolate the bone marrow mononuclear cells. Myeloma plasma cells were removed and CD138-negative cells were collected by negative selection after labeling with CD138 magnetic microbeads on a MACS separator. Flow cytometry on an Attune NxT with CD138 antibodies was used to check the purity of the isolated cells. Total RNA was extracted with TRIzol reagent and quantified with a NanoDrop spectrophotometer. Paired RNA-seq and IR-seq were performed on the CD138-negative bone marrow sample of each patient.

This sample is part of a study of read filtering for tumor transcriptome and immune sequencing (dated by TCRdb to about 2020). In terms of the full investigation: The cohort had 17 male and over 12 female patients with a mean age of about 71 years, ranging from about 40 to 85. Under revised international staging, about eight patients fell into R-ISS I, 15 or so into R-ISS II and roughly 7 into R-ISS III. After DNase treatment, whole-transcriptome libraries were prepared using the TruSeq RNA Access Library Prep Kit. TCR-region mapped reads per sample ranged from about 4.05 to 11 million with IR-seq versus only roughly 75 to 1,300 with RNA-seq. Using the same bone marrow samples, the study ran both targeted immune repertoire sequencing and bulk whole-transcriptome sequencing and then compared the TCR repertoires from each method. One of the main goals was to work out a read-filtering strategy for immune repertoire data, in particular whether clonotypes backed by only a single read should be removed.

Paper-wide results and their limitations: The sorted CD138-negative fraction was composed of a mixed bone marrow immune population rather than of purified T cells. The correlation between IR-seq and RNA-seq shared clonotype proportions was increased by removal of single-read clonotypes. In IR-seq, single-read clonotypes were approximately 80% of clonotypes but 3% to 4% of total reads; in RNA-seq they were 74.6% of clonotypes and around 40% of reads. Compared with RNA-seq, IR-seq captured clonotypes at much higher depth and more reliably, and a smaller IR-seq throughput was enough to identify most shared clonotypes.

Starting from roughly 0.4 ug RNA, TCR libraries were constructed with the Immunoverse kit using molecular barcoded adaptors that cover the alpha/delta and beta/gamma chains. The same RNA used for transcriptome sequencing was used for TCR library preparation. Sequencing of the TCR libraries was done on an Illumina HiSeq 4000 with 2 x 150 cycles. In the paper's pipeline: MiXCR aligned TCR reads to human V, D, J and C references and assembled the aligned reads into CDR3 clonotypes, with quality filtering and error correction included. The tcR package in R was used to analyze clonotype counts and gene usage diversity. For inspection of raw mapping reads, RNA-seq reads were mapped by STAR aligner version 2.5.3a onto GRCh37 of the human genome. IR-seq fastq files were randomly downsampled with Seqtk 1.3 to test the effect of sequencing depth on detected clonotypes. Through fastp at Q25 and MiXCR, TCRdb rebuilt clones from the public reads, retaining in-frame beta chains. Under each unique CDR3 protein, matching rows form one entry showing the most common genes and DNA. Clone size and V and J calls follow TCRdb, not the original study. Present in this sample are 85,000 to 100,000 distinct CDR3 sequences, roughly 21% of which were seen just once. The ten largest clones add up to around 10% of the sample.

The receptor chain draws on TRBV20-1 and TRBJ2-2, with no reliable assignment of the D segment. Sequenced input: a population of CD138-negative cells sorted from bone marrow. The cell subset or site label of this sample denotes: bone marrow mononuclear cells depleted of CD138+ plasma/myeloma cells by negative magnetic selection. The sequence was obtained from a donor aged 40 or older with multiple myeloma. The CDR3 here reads CSARGLLRNTGELFF. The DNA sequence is TGCAGTGCTAGAGGACTCCTAAGGAACACCGGGGAGCTGTTTTTT.